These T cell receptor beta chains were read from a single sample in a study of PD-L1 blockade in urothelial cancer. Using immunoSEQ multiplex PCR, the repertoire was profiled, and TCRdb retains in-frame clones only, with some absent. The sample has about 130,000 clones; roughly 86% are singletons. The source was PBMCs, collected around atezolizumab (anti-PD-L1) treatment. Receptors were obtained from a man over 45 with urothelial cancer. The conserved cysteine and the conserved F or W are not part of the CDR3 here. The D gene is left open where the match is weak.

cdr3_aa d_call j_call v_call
ASSSIGGQSYEQY - TRBJ2-7 TRBV27
ASSVGQGYTEAF TRBD1 TRBJ1-1 TRBV5-1
ASSFSAGPNYEQY - TRBJ2-7 TRBV11-3
ASSLGGGQGRTEAF TRBD1 TRBJ1-1 TRBV5-1
ASSQGAGVSTDTQY TRBD2 TRBJ2-3 TRBV5-1
ASSHPPSGTPEQF - TRBJ2-1 TRBV4-1
ASTPGLARTGELF TRBD2 TRBJ2-2 TRBV19
ASSLSPGREGYGYT - TRBJ1-2 TRBV7-9
ASSPWGATKNIQY - TRBJ2-4 TRBV7-2
ASRRETGNTIY - TRBJ1-3 TRBV6-5
ASSLEVLLAGDIADTQY - TRBJ2-3 TRBV7-8
ASSSTSVAGTQY TRBD2 TRBJ2-5 TRBV7-9
AWSRGARGQPQH - TRBJ1-5 TRBV30
ASSQVFVSSYNEQF - TRBJ2-1 TRBV4-1
ASSLTLPGLAGGGVRSYNEQF TRBD2 TRBJ2-1 TRBV5-1
ASSQGRDRGSTGELF TRBD1 TRBJ2-2 TRBV14
ASRRNYEQY - TRBJ2-7 TRBV12-2
ASSQGVEAAYGYT - TRBJ1-2 TRBV7-2
ASTRWEGSYGYT - TRBJ1-2 TRBV6-6
ASSQDKGQRNTGELF TRBD1 TRBJ2-2 TRBV14
ASSLQLAGSYNEQF TRBD2 TRBJ2-1 TRBV5-1
ATLPIRQISGNTIY - TRBJ1-3 TRBV28
ASSSPRTSWAEQF TRBD2 TRBJ2-1 TRBV28
ASSPESRDRGNQPQH TRBD1 TRBJ1-5 TRBV18
AWSPAGTLNQPQH - TRBJ1-5 TRBV30
ASSQDRATGGTEAF TRBD1 TRBJ1-1 TRBV4-2
ASSYEGSDTQY - TRBJ2-3 TRBV27
ASVSRSGTYNEQF TRBD2 TRBJ2-1 TRBV28
ASSRRTGRDEQY - TRBJ2-7 TRBV19
ASSRTLAGSTDTQY TRBD2 TRBJ2-3 TRBV7-9
ASSSSGSDEQY TRBD2 TRBJ2-7 TRBV18
ASSRQPGLETQY - TRBJ2-5 TRBV19
ASGERGFTDTQY - TRBJ2-3 TRBV5-6
ASSLVSSSDEQF - TRBJ2-1 TRBV11-3
ASSPSGGSYEQY - TRBJ2-7 TRBV7-3
ATSGPGLANHNEQF TRBD2 TRBJ2-1 TRBV15
ASSKRGPRVTLH - TRBJ1-6 TRBV21-1
ASRETGTGKNTGELF TRBD1 TRBJ2-2 TRBV5-1
ASSLRGQGGSETQY TRBD1 TRBJ2-5 TRBV6-6
ASSGTPKNIQY - TRBJ2-4 TRBV2
ASSGQSYNEQF - TRBJ2-1 TRBV10-2
ASSQDSGRTSSTGELF TRBD2 TRBJ2-2 TRBV4-2
ASSSNLLAGNTGELF TRBD2 TRBJ2-2 TRBV7-2
ASSQDHAGANYGYT - TRBJ1-2 TRBV4-1
ASSRTSGRINTGELF TRBD2 TRBJ2-2 TRBV4-1
ASSLQGVGETQY TRBD1 TRBJ2-5 TRBV5-1